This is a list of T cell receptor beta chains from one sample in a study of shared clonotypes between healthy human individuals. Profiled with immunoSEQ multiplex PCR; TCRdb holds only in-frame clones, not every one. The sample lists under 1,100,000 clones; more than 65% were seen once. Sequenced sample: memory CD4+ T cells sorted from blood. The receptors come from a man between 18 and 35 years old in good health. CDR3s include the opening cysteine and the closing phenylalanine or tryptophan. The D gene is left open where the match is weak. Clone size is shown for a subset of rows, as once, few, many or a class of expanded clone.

CDR3nt: TGTGCCATCAGTGAGACTTCAACCCCAGATACGCAGTATTTT
CDR3aa: CAISETSTPDTQYF
j_gene: TRBJ2-3
d_gene: -
abundance: -
v_gene: TRBV10-3

CDR3nt: TGCGCCAGCAGCCAAGAGTGGCAGGGGGCGAACTATGGCTACACCTTC
CDR3aa: CASSQEWQGANYGYTF
j_gene: TRBJ1-2
d_gene: TRBD1
abundance: few
v_gene: TRBV4-3

CDR3nt: TGTGCCATCAGTGACCTTGACAGTTCCGGAAACACCATATATTTT
CDR3aa: CAISDLDSSGNTIYF
j_gene: TRBJ1-3
d_gene: -
abundance: -
v_gene: TRBV10-3

CDR3nt: TGTGCCAGCAGCTTGGGGGCGGCCGTCGACGAGCAGTACTTC
CDR3aa: CASSLGAAVDEQYF
j_gene: TRBJ2-7
d_gene: -
abundance: -
v_gene: TRBV5-4

CDR3nt: TGCGCCAGCAGGAGTGAGGGGAGCACTGAAGCTTTCTTT
CDR3aa: CASRSEGSTEAFF
j_gene: TRBJ1-1
d_gene: -
abundance: many
v_gene: TRBV5-1

CDR3nt: TGTGCCAGCAGCTCAATCAGGATGAGCGGGGGGGCCAGGGAGACCCAGTACTTC
CDR3aa: CASSSIRMSGGARETQYF
j_gene: TRBJ2-5
d_gene: TRBD2
abundance: -
v_gene: TRBV5-5

CDR3nt: TGTGCCAGCAGTGTTACCTTCCGATCGGATGAAAAACTGTTTTTT
CDR3aa: CASSVTFRSDEKLFF
j_gene: TRBJ1-4
d_gene: -
abundance: -
v_gene: TRBV6-1

CDR3nt: TGCGCCAGCAGCTTGGCGGGACAGGGCCATGGCTACACCTTC
CDR3aa: CASSLAGQGHGYTF
j_gene: TRBJ1-2
d_gene: TRBD1
abundance: once
v_gene: TRBV5-1

CDR3nt: TGTGCCACCAACTTTCTCGGGAGCTATGGCTACACCTTC
CDR3aa: CATNFLGSYGYTF
j_gene: TRBJ1-2
d_gene: -
abundance: -
v_gene: TRBV28

CDR3nt: TGTGCCAGCTCACCGAACGCTGGAAACACCATATATTTT
CDR3aa: CASSPNAGNTIYF
j_gene: TRBJ1-3
d_gene: -
abundance: -
v_gene: TRBV18

CDR3nt: TGTGCCAGTGTACAGGGCCACGCTTTCTTT
CDR3aa: CASVQGHAFF
j_gene: TRBJ1-1
d_gene: -
abundance: -
v_gene: TRBV19

CDR3nt: TGTGCCAGCAGTGAGTTGTCCAACTCCTACGAGCAGTACTTC
CDR3aa: CASSELSNSYEQYF
j_gene: TRBJ2-7
d_gene: -
abundance: few
v_gene: TRBV6-1

CDR3nt: TGTGCCAGCAGTTCCACGGCCCAGGGAGGGAATCAGCCCCAGCATTTT
CDR3aa: CASSSTAQGGNQPQHF
j_gene: TRBJ1-5
d_gene: -
abundance: -
v_gene: TRBV6-5

CDR3nt: TGTGCCAGCAGCTTAGAAAGACAGTCAGATACGCAGTATTTT
CDR3aa: CASSLERQSDTQYF
j_gene: TRBJ2-3
d_gene: -
abundance: -
v_gene: TRBV11-2

CDR3nt: TGTGCCAGCAGCTTTTTGGAAGGGTACGAGCAGTACTTC
CDR3aa: CASSFLEGYEQYF
j_gene: TRBJ2-7
d_gene: -
abundance: -
v_gene: TRBV11-2

CDR3nt: TGTGCCAGCTCTCCGGGAGAGACCCAGTACTTC
CDR3aa: CASSPGETQYF
j_gene: TRBJ2-5
d_gene: -
abundance: -
v_gene: TRBV18

CDR3nt: TGTGCCAGCAGTCTGGGACTAGCGTCGGAGACCCAGTACTTC
CDR3aa: CASSLGLASETQYF
j_gene: TRBJ2-5
d_gene: TRBD2
abundance: -
v_gene: TRBV6-5

CDR3nt: TGTGCCAGCAGCCAACTCGGGGGGGGCGTAAGCTACGAGCAGTACTTC
CDR3aa: CASSQLGGGVSYEQYF
j_gene: TRBJ2-7
d_gene: TRBD2
abundance: -
v_gene: TRBV5-4

CDR3nt: TGTGCCAGCAGCCGCCTAGCGGGGGTAAACAATGAGCAGTTCTTC
CDR3aa: CASSRLAGVNNEQFF
j_gene: TRBJ2-1
d_gene: TRBD2
abundance: -
v_gene: TRBV27

CDR3nt: TGTGCCTGGAGTCCCCGCGGGGATTACACCGGGGAGCTGTTTTTT
CDR3aa: CAWSPRGDYTGELFF
j_gene: TRBJ2-2
d_gene: -
abundance: many
v_gene: TRBV30

CDR3nt: TGTGCCAGCAGCCTAGAGAATGGGGGCGGCTACACCTTC
CDR3aa: CASSLENGGGYTF
j_gene: TRBJ1-2
d_gene: -
abundance: -
v_gene: TRBV11-2

CDR3nt: TGTGCCACGCGGACCGTGGGAGGCACCGGGGAGCTGTTTTTT
CDR3aa: CATRTVGGTGELFF
j_gene: TRBJ2-2
d_gene: -
abundance: -
v_gene: TRBV18

CDR3nt: TGTGCCAGCAGCCAGGACAGGATTGGCTACACCTTC
CDR3aa: CASSQDRIGYTF
j_gene: TRBJ1-2
d_gene: TRBD1
abundance: -
v_gene: TRBV5-4

CDR3nt: TGTGCCAGCAGCCCCAGTCGGGGAACCAATCAGCCCCAGCATTTT
CDR3aa: CASSPSRGTNQPQHF
j_gene: TRBJ1-5
d_gene: -
abundance: -
v_gene: TRBV6-5

CDR3nt: TGTGCCACCAGCAGAGATAATAGCAGGGGCGGAAACACCATATATTTT
CDR3aa: CATSRDNSRGGNTIYF
j_gene: TRBJ1-3
d_gene: -
abundance: -
v_gene: TRBV15